The T cell receptor beta chain described here comes from a study of beta chain features in type 1 diabetes. Expressed TCRB transcripts were sequenced, since all the RNA that had been isolated was reverse transcribed. An average around 3.5 million reads came from naive, central memory and regulatory T cell samples. This table comes from immunoSEQ multiplex PCR, and its TCRdb copy is limited to in-frame clones, with some not included. The sample consists of 350,000 to 400,000 clones, 10% to 15% of them appearing once. Trimming removed 2 bases at V and 3 bases at J, with 11 bases between. The CDR3 extends over 14 amino acids. Per germline, CDR1 GTSNPN and CDR2 SVGIG (reference sequence). Study-wide results and caveats: Reduced insertions and increased deletions marked VDJ junctions in type 1 diabetes patients. Within each of all four CD4+ subsets, Type 1 diabetes patients had TCRB CDR3s that were moderately but significantly shorter.

As regards this clone: Its antigen is not known.

Blood was collected once per donor into heparin, averaging roughly 120 mL. The chain recombines TRBV30 with TRBJ1-5, with a possible D match to TRBD1 (6 bases). The sequence derives from a woman aged 18-29 years with type 1 diabetes. The sample taken for sequencing was naive CD4+ T cells from blood. CDR3 sequence reads: CAWSIGQLNQPQHF. CDR3 nucleotides: TGTGCCTGGAGTATCGGACAGCTCAATCAGCCCCAGCATTTT.